This TCR beta chain stems from a study of OX40 agonist ivuxolimab in advanced cancers. Germline-derived CDR1 and CDR2 are MGHDK and SYGVNS. Between the trimmed V and J ends, which lost 8 bases and 1 base, there was a span of 12 bases. This CDR3 is 14 amino acids long. Profiled with immunoSEQ multiplex PCR; TCRdb holds only in-frame clones, not every one. The profile shows under 50,000 clones, 65% to 85% of them singletons. The chain links TRBV25-1 to TRBJ1-5; D is unclear. Material: CD4+ or CD8+ T cells sorted from blood, obtained in a trial of the OX40 agonist ivuxolimab. This TCR derives from an adult with an advanced solid tumor such as melanoma, head and neck, liver or kidney cancer. This chain's CDR3 is CASGRVGSNQPQHF. The CDR3, as DNA: TGTGCCAGCGGGAGGGTGGGAAGCAATCAGCCCCAGCATTTT.